One and the same sample provided the 14 T cell receptor beta chains below, sequenced in a study of siplizumab effects on memory and regulatory T cells. Assay used: immunoSEQ multiplex PCR; TCRdb lists only in-frame clones, some missing. The sample contains tens of thousands of clones, just over 95% of which appear only once. Source material: naive CD8+ T cells sorted from blood. The receptors were sampled from a human donor in good health.

The CDR3 coding sequence is TGCGCCAGCAGCCAAGAGACAGGGTGGGGCTACACCTTC. Translation: CASSQETGWGYTF. The chain links TRBV4-1 to TRBJ1-2; 7 nucleotides align to TRBD1. J lost 8 bases, V lost 0 bases, and 3 bases had no gene match. Germline CDR1 and CDR2: MGHRA and YSYEKL. The CDR3 has 13 amino acids.

J is TRBJ2-7 and V is TRBV2, with 8 bases that match TRBD2. CDR1 is SNHLY, CDR2 FYNNEI, per germline. The junction had 16 bases not matched to a gene; V was cut back by 11 bases and J by 1 base. The CDR3 has 16 amino acids. The CDR3: CAAGEGERGPSYEQYF. The CDR3 DNA reads TGTGCCGCGGGTGAGGGTGAGCGGGGGCCTTCCTACGAGCAGTACTTC.

The chain links TRBV13 to TRBJ2-1; a possible D gene is TRBD2 (5 bases). The CDR3 is 14 residues long. Germline lookup yields CDR1 PRHDT and CDR2 FYEKMQ (reference sequence). Trimming stripped 1 base from V and 6 bases from J, with 10 bases between. The CDR3 DNA reads as TGTGCCAGCAGCTTAGTCCAGGCGGGCAATGAGCAGTTCTTC. It yields the protein CASSLVQAGNEQFF. The full variable domain, completed using reference TRBV13 and TRBJ2-1, is AAGVIQSPRHLIKEKRETATLKCYPIPRHDTVYWYQQGPGQDPQFLISFYEKMQSDKGSIPDRFSAQQFSDYHSELNMSSLELGDSALYFCASSLVQAGNEQFFGPGTRLTVL.

The chain recombines TRBV2 with TRBJ2-7, with D tentatively TRBD1 (6 bases). Trimming took off 3 bases at V and 1 base at J, with 16 bases between the two ends. The CDR3 is 16 residues long. Germline CDR1 is SNHLY and CDR2 is FYNNEI. In DNA, the CDR3 is TGTGCCAGCAGTGATTTATCGGGGACACGGTCCTACGAGCAGTACTTC. Translation gives CASSDLSGTRSYEQYF.

The CDR3 sequence: CASSPFADPYEQYF. For the CDR3, the DNA is TGTGCCAGCAGTCCCTTTGCGGACCCCTACGAGCAGTACTTC. This rearrangement joins TRBV27 to TRBJ2-7; D not resolved. This CDR3 has 14 amino acids. V dropped 5 bases and J dropped 2 bases, with 13 bases sitting between them. Germline CDR1 MNHEY, CDR2 SMNVEV (reference sequence).

The genes are TRBV4-1 and TRBJ1-6, with TRBD1 as a possible D gene (5 bases). This CDR3 spans 14 amino acids. Trimming removed 3 bases from V and 4 bases from J, with 7 bases in between. Germline assignment: CDR1 MGHRA and CDR2 YSYEKL. The CDR3 region is CASSQDNYNSPLHF. The CDR3 nucleotides are TGCGCCAGCAGCCAGGACAATTATAATTCACCCCTCCACTTT.

The CDR3 region has the DNA TGTGCCAGCTGCCGGGGGCCCACAGATACGCAGTATTTT. Translating gives CASCRGPTDTQYF. V and J are TRBV7-6 and TRBJ2-3; either TRBD1 or TRBD2 may fit D (6 bases each). Germline values: CDR1 SGHVS, CDR2 FNYEAQ. The CDR3 length is 13 residues. Trimming shortened V by 8 bases and J by 2 bases, and 11 bases separated the two germline ends.

This chain connects TRBV5-5 to TRBJ1-1; D may be TRBD1 (5 bases). Trimming removed 4 bases at V and 2 bases at J, with 15 bases between. This CDR3 region has 15 residues. CDR1 is SGHKS and CDR2 is YYEKEE in the germline V gene (reference sequence). CDR3 DNA sequence: TGTGCCAGCAGCAGGGACCTTTCCTTAAACACTGAAGCTTTCTTT. Translated: CASSRDLSLNTEAFF.

The gene calls are TRBV29-1 and TRBJ1-2; D is possibly TRBD1 (5 bases). This CDR3 comprises 11 residues. Germline CDR1 SQVTM, CDR2 ANQGSEA. V was trimmed by 6 bases and J by 4 bases, leaving 9 bases between them. The CDR3 sequence: CSVQEAYGYTF. CDR3 DNA: TGCAGCGTACAGGAGGCCTATGGCTACACCTTC.

In this sample, this clone turned up once. The chain couples TRBV29-1 to TRBJ2-5; TRBD1 agrees at 9 bases. The CDR3 spans 12 residues. V was pared by 7 bases and J by 4 bases, with 4 bases of the junction left unmatched. The germline V gene encodes CDR1 SQVTM and CDR2 ANQGSEA. The CDR3 region is CSAPTGGETQYF. CDR3 bases: TGCAGCGCACCGACAGGGGGAGAGACCCAGTACTTC.

This chain joins TRBV19 and TRBJ1-1, with no clear D. V was clipped by 3 bases and J by 2 bases, with 7 bases between them. Per the germline V gene, CDR1 is LNHDA and CDR2 is SQIVND (reference sequence). This CDR3 is 13 amino acids long. In DNA form, the CDR3 reads TGTGCCAGTAGTATGAGCACAAACACTGAAGCTTTCTTT. Translated, it gives CASSMSTNTEAFF.

This chain uses TRBV6-5 with TRBJ1-2, with D tentatively TRBD1 (5 bases). Germline V lookup: CDR1 MNHEY, CDR2 SVGAGI. This CDR3 has 13 residues. Trimming left V 5 bases short and J 4 bases short, with 11 bases between. CDR3: CASSGDSPYGYTF. The CDR3 DNA reads as TGTGCCAGCAGTGGCGACAGCCCCTATGGCTACACCTTC.

V is TRBV13 and J is TRBJ2-7; 11 positions agree with TRBD2. The CDR3 loop spans 16 amino acids. V shed 5 bases, J shed 0 bases, and the junction held 6 bases outside the gene matches. Germline CDR1 is PRHDT and CDR2 is FYEKMQ (reference sequence). The CDR3 nucleotides are TGTGCCAGCAGCGCCGGGACTAGCGGAAGCTCCTACGAGCAGTACTTC. It is translated as CASSAGTSGSSYEQYF.

This clone was detected once. The chain carries TRBV12-2 and TRBJ1-1; the table gives TRBD1 as D, unverified against the DNA. TRBV12-2 is an annotated pseudogene. CDR3 length: 16 residues. CDR3 DNA: TGTGCAAGTCGCTTAGGGGACAGGGAAATGATCACTGAAGCTTTCTTT. Its protein is CASRLGDREMITEAFF.